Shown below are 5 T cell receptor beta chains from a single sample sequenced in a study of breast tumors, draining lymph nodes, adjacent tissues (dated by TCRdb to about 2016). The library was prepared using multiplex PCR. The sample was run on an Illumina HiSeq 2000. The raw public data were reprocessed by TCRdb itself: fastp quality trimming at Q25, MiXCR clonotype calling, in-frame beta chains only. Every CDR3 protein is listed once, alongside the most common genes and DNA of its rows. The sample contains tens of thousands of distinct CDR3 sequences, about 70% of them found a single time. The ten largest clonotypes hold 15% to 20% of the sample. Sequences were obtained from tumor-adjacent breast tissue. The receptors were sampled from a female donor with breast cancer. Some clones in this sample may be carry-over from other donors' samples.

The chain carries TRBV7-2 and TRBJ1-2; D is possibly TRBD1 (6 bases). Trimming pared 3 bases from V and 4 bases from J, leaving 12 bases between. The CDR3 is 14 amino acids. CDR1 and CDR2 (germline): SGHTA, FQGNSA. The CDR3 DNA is TGTGCCAGCAGCTTTTCCGACAGGACCTATGGCTACACCTTC. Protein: CASSFSDRTYGYTF.

CDR3 protein: CASSFNPGSTDTQYF. In DNA form, the CDR3 reads TGTGCCAGCAGCTTTAATCCGGGGAGCACAGATACGCAGTATTTT. The chain joins TRBV9 to TRBJ2-3; perhaps TRBD2 as D (5 bases). This CDR3 has 15 amino acids. V gave up 4 bases and J gave up 0 bases, with 12 bases separating them. Germline V gives CDR1 SGDLS, CDR2 YYNGEE.

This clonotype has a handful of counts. The CDR3 bases are TGTGCCAGCAGTGAACGTGCGGGTGAGCAGTTCTTC. It encodes CASSERAGEQFF. This chain joins TRBV2 and TRBJ2-1, with a weak D call TRBD2 (5 bases). With 2 bases removed from V and 9 bases from J, the gap between germline ends came to 8 bases. This CDR3 has 12 amino acids. CDR1 and CDR2 (germline): SNHLY, FYNNEI.

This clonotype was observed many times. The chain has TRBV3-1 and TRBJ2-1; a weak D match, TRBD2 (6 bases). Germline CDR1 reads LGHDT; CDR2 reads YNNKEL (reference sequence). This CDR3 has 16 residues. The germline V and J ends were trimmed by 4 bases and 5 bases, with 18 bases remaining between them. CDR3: CASSLRGAGRNNEQFF. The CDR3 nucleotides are TGTGCCAGCAGCCTCCGTGGGGCAGGGAGGAACAATGAGCAGTTCTTC.

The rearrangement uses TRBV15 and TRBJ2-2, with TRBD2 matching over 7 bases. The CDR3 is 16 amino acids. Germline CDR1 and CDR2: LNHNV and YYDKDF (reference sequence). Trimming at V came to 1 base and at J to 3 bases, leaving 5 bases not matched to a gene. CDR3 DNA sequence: TGTGCCACCAGCAGAGGGAGGACTAGTTACACCGGGGAGCTGTTTTTT. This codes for CATSRGRTSYTGELFF.